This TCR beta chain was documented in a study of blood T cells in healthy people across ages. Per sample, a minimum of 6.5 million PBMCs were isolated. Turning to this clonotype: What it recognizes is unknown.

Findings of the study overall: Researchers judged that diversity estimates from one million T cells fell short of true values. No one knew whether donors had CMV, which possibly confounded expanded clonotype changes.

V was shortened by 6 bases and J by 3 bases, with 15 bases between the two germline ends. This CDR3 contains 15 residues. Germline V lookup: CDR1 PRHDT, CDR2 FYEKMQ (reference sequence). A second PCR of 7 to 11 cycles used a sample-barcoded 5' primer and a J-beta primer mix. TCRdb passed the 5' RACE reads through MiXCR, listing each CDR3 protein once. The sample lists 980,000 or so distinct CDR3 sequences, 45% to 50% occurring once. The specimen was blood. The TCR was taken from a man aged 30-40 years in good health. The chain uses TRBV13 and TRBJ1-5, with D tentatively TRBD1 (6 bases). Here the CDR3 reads CASRSPGALNQPQHF. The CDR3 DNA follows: TGTGCCAGCAGGAGCCCGGGGGCCCTCAATCAGCCCCAGCATTTT.